What follows are 30 T cell receptor beta chains derived from one specimen sequenced in a study of blood T cells in healthy people across ages. Alongside a J-beta primer mix, a sample-barcoded 5' primer served in a second PCR lasting 7 to 11 cycles. TCRdb re-analysed the 5' RACE reads in MiXCR, keeping a single row per CDR3 protein. The data show roughly 800,000 distinct CDR3 sequences, about 55% seen once. Sequencing used blood. Source of these receptors: an elderly man in good health.

J is TRBJ2-3 and V is TRBV7-8; 7 bases map to TRBD2. J was trimmed by 6 bases and V by 5 bases; bases with no gene match: 5. The CDR3 is made up of 13 amino acids. Germline V gene data show CDR1 as SGHVS and CDR2 as FQNEAQ. The DNA of the CDR3 is TGTGCCAGCAGCGCCGGGGGGTGGGATACGCAGTATTTT. As protein: CASSAGGWDTQYF. Variable domain in full (rest from reference TRBV7-8 and TRBJ2-3): GAGVSQSPRYKVAKRGQDVALRCDPISGHVSLFWYQQALGQGPEFLTYFQNEAQLDKSGLPSDRFFAERPEGSVSTLKIQRTQQEDSAVYLCASSAGGWDTQYFGPGTRLTVL.

The rearrangement uses TRBV7-9 and TRBJ2-1, with 7 bases matching TRBD2. Germline CDR1 reads SEHNR; CDR2 reads FQNEAQ (reference sequence). The CDR3 runs 15 residues. V shed 1 base and J 4 bases; nucleotides not matched to a gene: 4. The CDR3 sequence is CASSLGAGTYNEQFF. CDR3 nucleotides: TGTGCCAGCAGCTTAGGAGCGGGGACTTACAATGAGCAGTTCTTC.

This clonotype was counted between two and nine times. V and J are TRBV14 and TRBJ2-3; possible D gene TRBD1, 6 bases. The CDR3 has 13 amino acids. Trimming shortened V by 8 bases and J by 14 bases, and 23 bases separated the two germline ends. Germline values: CDR1 SGHDN, CDR2 FVKESK. CDR3 sequence: CASVGTTHRYAYF. The CDR3 DNA is TGTGCCAGCGTAGGGACAACTCACAGATACGCGTATTTT.

The chain joins TRBV5-1 to TRBJ2-7; D may correspond to TRBD1 or TRBD2 (5 bases each). V was shortened by 4 bases and J by 0 bases, with 14 bases between the two germline ends. The germline V gene encodes CDR1 SGHRS and CDR2 YFSETQ. CDR3 length: 15 residues. The CDR3 DNA reads TGCGCCAGCAGCCCCGATGGGGGTGCCTCCTACGAGCAGTACTTC. Protein product: CASSPDGGASYEQYF. The entire variable domain, with the rest obtained from reference TRBV5-1 and TRBJ2-7, is as follows: KAGVTQTPRYLIKTRGQQVTLSCSPISGHRSVSWYQQTPGQGLQFLFEYFSETQRNKGNFPGRFSGRQFSNSRSEMNVSTLELGDSALYLCASSPDGGASYEQYFGPGTRLTVT.

A few counts support this clonotype. The genes are TRBV5-1 and TRBJ2-3; no clear D. This CDR3 has 15 residues. With 1 base removed from V and 2 bases from J, the gap between germline ends came to 11 bases. Per the germline V gene, CDR1 is SGHRS and CDR2 is YFSETQ. CDR3 amino acids: CASSLSVELTDTQYF. The CDR3 DNA sequence: TGCGCCAGCAGCTTGTCGGTAGAGCTCACAGATACGCAGTATTTT.

The rearrangement joins TRBV10-3 to TRBJ1-2, with a tentative D call TRBD1 (5 bases). The V gene's germline CDR1 is ENHRY and CDR2 SYGVKD. The CDR3 has 13 residues. The CDR3 DNA is TGTGTCATTGATTCCGGGACGGACTATGGCTACACCTTC. As protein: CVIDSGTDYGYTF.

This clonotype was recorded once. The chain has TRBV7-2 and TRBJ2-1, with TRBD2 matching over 8 bases. The CDR3 is 13 amino acids. Germline V lookup: CDR1 SGHTA, CDR2 FQGNSA. V trimming: 5 bases; J trimming: 8 bases; junction bases outside the gene matches: 5. DNA for the CDR3: TGTGCCAGCAGCCCACGGGAGGGCTATGAGCAGTTCTTC. This codes for CASSPREGYEQFF.

This chain uses TRBV20-1 with TRBJ2-1; D remains ambiguous. The CDR3 is made up of 13 amino acids. Germline CDR1 reads DFQATT; CDR2 reads SNEGSKA (reference sequence). Trimming cost V 4 bases and J 5 bases, with 12 bases left between them. CDR3 protein: CSAIKQNNNEQFF. The CDR3, as DNA: TGCAGTGCTATAAAACAGAACAACAATGAGCAGTTCTTC.

In its sample, this clonotype was seen a few times. V usage is TRBV21-1 and J usage is TRBJ2-4; whether TRBD2, the table's D call, matches the DNA was not checked. TRBV21-1 is annotated as a pseudogene. There are 15 residues in the CDR3. The CDR3 loop is CASRLAGESKNIQYF. CDR3 nucleotide sequence: TGTGCCAGCAGATTAGCGGGAGAGTCCAAAAACATTCAGTACTTC.

The rearrangement links TRBV5-6 to TRBJ2-2; D might be TRBD1 (6 bases). Between the trimmed V and J ends, which lost 5 bases and 1 base, there was a span of 12 bases. CDR3 length: 15 amino acids. CDR1 is SGHDT and CDR2 is YYEEEE in the germline V gene. The CDR3 reads CASSIMGQNTGELFF. CDR3 coding DNA: TGTGCCAGCAGTATTATGGGACAGAACACCGGGGAGCTGTTTTTT.

V and J are TRBV4-2 and TRBJ2-2; D uncertain. Deletions cut 0 bases from V and 6 bases from J, with 11 bases between. This CDR3 is built from 15 residues. Germline loops: CDR1 LGHNA, CDR2 YNFKEQ. CDR3 residues: CASSQDLSTAGELFF. CDR3 coding DNA: TGTGCCAGCAGCCAAGATCTAAGTACGGCCGGGGAGCTGTTTTTT.

The chain carries TRBV12-3 or TRBV12-4 and TRBJ1-5; D is uncertain. Trimming removed 2 bases from V and 4 bases from J, with 6 bases in between. The CDR3 has 13 amino acids. This CDR3 reads CASSLRTNQPQHF. The CDR3 DNA follows: TGTGCCAGCAGTTTACGGACTAATCAGCCCCAGCATTTT.

In this sample, this clonotype turned up a few times. The CDR3 protein is CASSPDRDNTGELFF. CDR3 DNA: TGTGCCAGCAGCCCGGACAGGGATAACACCGGGGAGCTGTTTTTT. The chain links TRBV9 to TRBJ2-2; 8 nucleotides align to TRBD1. The CDR3 sequence is 15 residues long. V lost 4 bases, J lost 2 bases, and 4 bases stayed unmatched. Germline V lookup: CDR1 SGDLS, CDR2 YYNGEE.

This chain connects TRBV6-2 or TRBV6-3 to TRBJ1-2; 7 nucleotides match TRBD1. CDR1 and CDR2 from the germline V gene are MNHEY and SVGEGT. V shed 7 bases and J 5 bases; nucleotides not matched to a gene: 7. The CDR3 is made up of 13 amino acids. The CDR3 nucleotides are TGTGCCAGCACTCGACAGGGACCATATGGCTACACCTTC. The encoded protein is CASTRQGPYGYTF.

This clonotype was detected a few times. The chain links TRBV12-3 or TRBV12-4 to TRBJ2-1; D may be TRBD2 (6 bases). This CDR3 spans 10 amino acids. The DNA of the CDR3 is TGTGCGGAGGGAGATAATGAGCAGTTCTTC. It yields the protein CAEGDNEQFF.

The chain links TRBV20-1 to TRBJ2-3; no reliable D call. The germline V gene has CDR1 DFQATT and CDR2 SNEGSKA (reference sequence). The CDR3 spans 13 residues. Between the trimmed V and J ends, which lost 1 base and 1 base, there was a span of 6 bases. The CDR3 nucleotides read TGCAGTGCTAGAGCCCCCCGCACAGATACGCAGTATTTT. Translation: CSARAPRTDTQYF.

The genes are TRBV20-1 and TRBJ2-1; no reliable D call. V lost 3 bases and J lost 9, with 18 bases in between. The CDR3 length is 14 residues. Germline V CDR1 and CDR2: DFQATT, SNEGSKA (reference sequence). The CDR3 sequence: CSARERDALGEQFF. In DNA, the CDR3 is TGCAGTGCTAGGGAGCGCGATGCGCTTGGTGAGCAGTTCTTC.

The rearrangement uses TRBV5-1 and TRBJ2-1; 14 nucleotides match TRBD2. The CDR3 has 18 amino acids. Germline lookup yields CDR1 SGHRS and CDR2 YFSETQ. Trimming at V came to 2 bases and at J to 7 bases, leaving 11 bases not matched to a gene. CDR3 DNA sequence: TGCGCCAGCAGCTTCGGGACTAGCGGGAGCGCGTACCCAAATGAGCAGTTCTTC. Translating gives CASSFGTSGSAYPNEQFF.

The V and J genes are TRBV12-3 or TRBV12-4 and TRBJ2-2; perhaps D is TRBD1 or TRBD2 (5 bases each). The V end lost 7 bases, the J end lost 4 bases, and 25 bases lay between the germline ends. This CDR3 has 18 residues. CDR3 nucleotide sequence: TGTGCCAGCATCTCCTCCTTATGGGGGAGAGGCGGCACCGGGGAGCTGTTTTTT. This codes for CASISSLWGRGGTGELFF.

Comments on this clonotype: The conserved phenylalanine or tryptophan normally closing the CDR3 is absent here, so this likely arose from a read error. The V call is TRBV18, the J call TRBJ2-5; no definite D call. The germline CDR1 and CDR2 sequences are KGHSH and LQKENI. The CDR3 loop spans 17 amino acids. V gave up 2 bases and J gave up 2 bases, with 18 bases separating them. For the CDR3, the DNA is TGTGCCAGCTCACCATTCCGAGGCCAAGGCAATCAAGAGACCCAGTACGTC. This gives the protein CASSPFRGQGNQETQYV.

The table lists this clonotype with a count of one. At one boundary the junction diverges from the germline segment, which might be a read error. This sequence joins TRBV20-1 and TRBJ2-7; 8 positions match TRBD1. The germline V gene encodes CDR1 DFQATT and CDR2 SNEGSKA (reference sequence). This CDR3 spans 13 amino acids. CDR3 nucleotide sequence: TGCGGTGCTAGGGAAACAGGGGGTTACGAGCAGTACTTC. It translates to CGARETGGYEQYF.

The rearrangement joins TRBV20-1 to TRBJ2-1, with D perhaps matching TRBD2 (5 bases). The CDR3 is 16 residues long. The V gene's germline CDR1 is DFQATT and CDR2 SNEGSKA (reference sequence). Deletions cut 0 bases from V and 6 bases from J, with 18 bases between. As DNA, the CDR3 is TGCAGTGCTAGAGACCCACTAGGCGGCCTGAGCAATGAGCAGTTCTTC. This encodes CSARDPLGGLSNEQFF.

The V gene is TRBV29-1, the J gene TRBJ2-5; D is uncertain. This CDR3 contains 12 residues. Germline CDR1 is SQVTM and CDR2 is ANQGSEA. Trimming shortened V by 8 bases and J by 7 bases, and 17 bases separated the two germline ends. The CDR3 DNA reads TGCAGCACAGAAGATGGTTTGGGGACCCAGTACTTC. It translates to CSTEDGLGTQYF.

The sample holds one count of this clonotype. This sequence joins TRBV11-2 and TRBJ1-2; D remains ambiguous. Trimming cost V 0 bases and J 1 base, with 9 bases left between them. Germline CDR1 reads SGHAT; CDR2 reads FQNNGV. The CDR3 covers 15 residues. The CDR3 is CASSLERRLNYGYTF. The CDR3 DNA sequence: TGTGCCAGCAGCTTAGAAAGGCGGCTTAACTATGGCTACACCTTC.

V gene TRBV20-1 combines with J gene TRBJ2-7, with D tentatively TRBD1 (7 bases). The DNA end favors TRBJ2-4, so the J call may be wrong. Per the germline V gene, CDR1 is DFQATT and CDR2 is SNEGSKA (reference sequence). The CDR3 is made up of 16 amino acids. The CDR3 nucleotides read TGCAGTGCTAGTAGGCAGGGGGACTCGGGGGTAGACATTCAGTACTTC. Its protein is CSASRQGDSGVDIQYF.

The chain couples TRBV27 to TRBJ2-1; 10 bases align to TRBD2. The V gene end was trimmed by 8 bases and the J gene end by 5 bases; junction bases not matched to a gene: 12. This CDR3 spans 16 amino acids. Looked up from germline, CDR1 is MNHEY and CDR2 is SMNVEV (reference sequence). The CDR3, as DNA: TGTGCCAGCGGCCGCCTCCTAGCGGGAGATCACAATGAGCAGTTCTTC. Amino acids: CASGRLLAGDHNEQFF.

The chain recombines TRBV5-1 with TRBJ2-1; 12 bases agree with TRBD2. Trimming at V came to 0 bases and at J to 8 bases, leaving 6 bases not matched to a gene. The CDR3 extends over 16 amino acids. Germline V gives CDR1 SGHRS, CDR2 YFSETQ. The CDR3 region is CASSLEGLAGVDEQFF. The CDR3, as DNA: TGCGCCAGCAGCTTGGAGGGACTAGCGGGTGTCGATGAGCAGTTCTTC.

The V gene is TRBV27, the J gene TRBJ2-7, with 7 bases matching TRBD2. The CDR3 is made up of 15 amino acids. The V gene end was trimmed by 7 bases and the J gene end by 5 bases; junction bases not matched to a gene: 14. Germline V gene sequence: CDR1 MNHEY, CDR2 SMNVEV (reference sequence). CDR3 protein: CASNPAGRSSDEQYF. The CDR3 bases are TGTGCCAGCAACCCAGCGGGACGCTCGTCCGACGAGCAGTACTTC.

The J gene is TRBJ2-3, the V gene TRBV7-3; 9 positions match TRBD2. Germline CDR1 is SGHTA and CDR2 is FQGTGA. Losses at the gene ends were 5 bases for V and 5 bases for J; bases not matched to a gene: 8. This CDR3 is built from 15 residues. The CDR3 reads CASSRLAAEGDTQYF. The CDR3 DNA follows: TGTGCCAGCAGCAGACTAGCGGCGGAGGGAGATACGCAGTATTTT. Based on the CDR3 plus reference TRBV7-3 and TRBJ2-3, the full variable domain is GAGVSQTPSNKVTEKGKYVELRCDPISGHTALYWYRQSLGQGPEFLIYFQGTGAADDSGLPNDRFFAVRPEGSVSTLKIQRTERGDSAVYLCASSRLAAEGDTQYFGPGTRLTVL.

The chain recombines TRBV29-1 with TRBJ1-2; 8 bases are shared with TRBD1. Germline V gene sequence: CDR1 SQVTM, CDR2 ANQGSEA. Trimming removed 6 bases from V and 8 bases from J; junction bases left unmatched: 11. This CDR3 is 13 amino acids long. The CDR3 sequence: CSVPTGELNGYTF. The CDR3 DNA reads TGCAGCGTCCCGACAGGGGAGTTAAACGGCTACACCTTC. Full variable domain (remainder filled in from reference TRBV29-1 and TRBJ1-2): SAVISQKPSRDICQRGTSLTIQCQVDSQVTMMFWYRQQPGQSLTLIATANQGSEATYESGFVIDKFPISRPNLTFSTLTVSNMSPEDSSIYLCSVPTGELNGYTFGSGTRLTVV.